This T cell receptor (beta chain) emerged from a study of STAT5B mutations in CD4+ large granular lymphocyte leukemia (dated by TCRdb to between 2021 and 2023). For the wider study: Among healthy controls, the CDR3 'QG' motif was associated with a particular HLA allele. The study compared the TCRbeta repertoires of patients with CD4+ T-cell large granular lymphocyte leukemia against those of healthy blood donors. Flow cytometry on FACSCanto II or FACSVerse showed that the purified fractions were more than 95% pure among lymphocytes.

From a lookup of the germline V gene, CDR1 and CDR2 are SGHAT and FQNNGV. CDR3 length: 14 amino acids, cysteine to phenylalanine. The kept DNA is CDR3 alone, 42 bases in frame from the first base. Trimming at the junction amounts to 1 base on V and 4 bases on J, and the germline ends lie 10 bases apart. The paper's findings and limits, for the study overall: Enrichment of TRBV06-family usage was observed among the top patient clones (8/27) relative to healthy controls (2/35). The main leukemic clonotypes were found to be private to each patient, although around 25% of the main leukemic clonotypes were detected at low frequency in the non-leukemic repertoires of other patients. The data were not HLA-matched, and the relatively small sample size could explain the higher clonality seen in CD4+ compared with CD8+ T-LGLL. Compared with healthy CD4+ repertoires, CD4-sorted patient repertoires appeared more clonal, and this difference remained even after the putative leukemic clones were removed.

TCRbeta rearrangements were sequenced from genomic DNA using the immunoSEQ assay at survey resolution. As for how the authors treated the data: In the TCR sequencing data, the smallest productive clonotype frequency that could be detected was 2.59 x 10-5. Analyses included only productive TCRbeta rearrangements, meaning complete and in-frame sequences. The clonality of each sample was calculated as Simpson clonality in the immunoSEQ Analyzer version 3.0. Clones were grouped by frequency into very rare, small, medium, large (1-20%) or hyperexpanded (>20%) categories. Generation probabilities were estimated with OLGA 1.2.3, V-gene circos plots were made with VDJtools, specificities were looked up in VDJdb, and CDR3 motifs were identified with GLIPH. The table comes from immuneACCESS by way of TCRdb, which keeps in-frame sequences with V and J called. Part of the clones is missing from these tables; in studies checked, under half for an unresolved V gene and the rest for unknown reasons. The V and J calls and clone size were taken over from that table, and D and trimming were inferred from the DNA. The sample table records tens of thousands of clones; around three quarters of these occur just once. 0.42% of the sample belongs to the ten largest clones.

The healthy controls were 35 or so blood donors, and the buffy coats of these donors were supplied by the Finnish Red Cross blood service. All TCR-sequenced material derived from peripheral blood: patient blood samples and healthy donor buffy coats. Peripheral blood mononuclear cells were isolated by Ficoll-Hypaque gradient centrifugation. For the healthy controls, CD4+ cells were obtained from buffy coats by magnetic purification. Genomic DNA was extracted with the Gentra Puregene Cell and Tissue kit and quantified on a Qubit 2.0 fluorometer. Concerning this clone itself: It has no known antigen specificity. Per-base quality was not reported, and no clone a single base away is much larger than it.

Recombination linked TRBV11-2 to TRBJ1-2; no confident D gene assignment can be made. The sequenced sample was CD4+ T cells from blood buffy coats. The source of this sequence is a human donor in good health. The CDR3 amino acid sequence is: CASSLGGLPYGYTF. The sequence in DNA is TGTGCCAGCAGCTTAGGCGGCCTCCCCTATGGCTACACCTTC.